The 14 T cell receptor beta chains presented below share a single source sample, sequenced in a study of blood T cell repertoires in COVID-19. TCRdb's table, derived via immunoSEQ multiplex PCR, lists solely in-frame clones and lacks some. The sample includes about 440,000 clones, approximately 90% of them seen just once. Sequencing input: peripheral blood. Every receptor here comes from a woman aged 45-65 years with COVID-19, enrolled during active disease.

The rearrangement uses TRBV30 and TRBJ1-5; 8 nucleotides line up with TRBD1. The V and J ends lost 8 bases and 2 bases, in that order; junction bases with no gene match: 5. The germline V gene has CDR1 GTSNPN and CDR2 SVGIG (reference sequence). The CDR3 has 13 residues. In nucleotides, the CDR3 is TGTGCCATGGACAGGGATGGCAATCAGCCCCAGCATTTT. Its protein is CAMDRDGNQPQHF.

The chain links TRBV12-3 or TRBV12-4 to TRBJ1-1, with 8 bases aligning to TRBD1. The CDR3 extends over 13 amino acids. After removal of 6 bases from V and 7 bases from J, the junction contained 7 bases not matched to a gene. The CDR3 here is CASRAGTGSEAFF. The CDR3 coding sequence is TGTGCCAGCAGAGCCGGGACAGGCAGTGAAGCTTTCTTT.

The V call is TRBV6-5, the J call TRBJ1-2, with 10 bases fitting TRBD1. V shed 6 bases and J 4 bases; nucleotides not matched to a gene: 8. CDR3 length equals 15 residues. In germline, CDR1 is MNHEY, CDR2 SVGAGI. This chain's CDR3 is CASRGTGAISYGYTF. The CDR3 DNA follows: TGTGCCAGCAGGGGGACAGGGGCCATTTCCTATGGCTACACCTTC.

In its sample, this clone was seen a few times. The gene calls are TRBV7-2 and TRBJ1-6; 11 bases are shared with TRBD1. V shed 3 bases and J 7 bases; nucleotides not matched to a gene: 2. CDR1 and CDR2 (germline): SGHTA, FQGNSA. CDR3 length equals 15 residues. CDR3 sequence reads: CASSLWTGGNSPLHF. CDR3 coding DNA: TGTGCCAGCAGCTTGTGGACAGGGGGCAATTCACCCCTCCACTTT.

For this clone: The same CDR3 can be traced to other DNA sequences in this sample. The V call is TRBV11-2, the J call TRBJ1-2, with a weak D call TRBD1 (5 bases). Trimming stripped 1 base from V and 7 bases from J, with 10 bases between. Looked up from germline, CDR1 is SGHAT and CDR2 is FQNNGV. This CDR3 region has 13 residues. CDR3 residues: CASSLGQGVGYTF. The DNA for the CDR3 is TGTGCCAGCAGCTTAGGGCAGGGTGTTGGCTACACCTTC. Together with reference TRBV11-2 and TRBJ1-2, the CDR3 gives the full variable domain: EAGVAQSPRYKIIEKRQSVAFWCNPISGHATLYWYQQILGQGPKLLIQFQNNGVVDDSQLPKDRFSAERLKGVDSTLKIQPAKLEDSAVYLCASSLGQGVGYTFGSGTRLTVV.

The chain links TRBV6-5 to TRBJ1-5; D call uncertain. Germline V gives CDR1 MNHEY, CDR2 SVGAGI. The CDR3 contains 12 residues. V was trimmed by 6 bases and J by 10 bases, leaving 13 bases between them. CDR3 DNA: TGTGCCAGCAGATTTCGACTTACCCCCCAGCATTTT. Translating gives CASRFRLTPQHF.

V is TRBV30 and J is TRBJ2-3, with 9 nucleotides matching TRBD1. V lost 2 bases and J lost 0; bases outside the gene matches: 12. CDR1 is GTSNPN, CDR2 SVGIG, per germline (reference sequence). The CDR3 totals 18 residues. The DNA for the CDR3 is TGTGCCTGGAGTATCTCGGGACAGGGTTTACGTAGCACAGATACGCAGTATTTT. Encoded protein: CAWSISGQGLRSTDTQYF.

The J gene is TRBJ2-7, the V gene TRBV12-5, with TRBD1 as a possible D gene (6 bases). Trimming cost V 6 bases and J 9 bases, with 27 bases left between them. This CDR3 region has 16 residues. Germline loops: CDR1 LGHNT, CDR2 FRNRAP. This CDR3 reads CASGLITAQGNKVQYF. The CDR3 DNA reads as TGTGCTAGTGGCCTAATCACTGCACAGGGAAATAAGGTGCAGTACTTC.

The V gene is TRBV12-5, the J gene TRBJ2-7, with 8 bases aligning to TRBD1. This CDR3 has 14 residues. The V and J ends lost 1 base and 5 bases, in that order; junction bases with no gene match: 4. The V gene's germline CDR1 is LGHNT and CDR2 FRNRAP. For the CDR3, the DNA is TGTGCTAGTGGTTTGGGGTTACAGGGGGACGAGCAGTACTTC. Protein sequence: CASGLGLQGDEQYF.

The V and J genes are TRBV24-1 and TRBJ2-5; 8 bases are a match to TRBD1. Losses at the gene ends were 5 bases for V and 4 bases for J; bases not matched to a gene: 2. Germline V CDR1 and CDR2: KGHDR, SFDVKD. CDR3 length: 13 residues. This CDR3 reads CATSGQGRETQYF. The CDR3 region has the DNA TGTGCCACCAGTGGACAGGGGAGAGAGACCCAGTACTTC.

The chain employs TRBV6-5 and TRBJ1-5, with D uncertain. The CDR3 totals 15 residues. The ends were cut back, 5 bases at V and 0 bases at J, with 11 bases in the middle. Germline-derived CDR1 and CDR2 are MNHEY and SVGAGI. The CDR3 sequence: CASSPPPYSNQPQHF. CDR3 nucleotide sequence: TGTGCCAGCAGTCCCCCCCCCTATAGCAATCAGCCCCAGCATTTT.

The V call is TRBV19, the J call TRBJ2-2; TRBD2 aligns across 10 bases. The V and J ends lost 7 bases and 8 bases, in that order; junction bases with no gene match: 7. The V gene's germline CDR1 is LNHDA and CDR2 SQIVND (reference sequence). The CDR3 is 14 residues long. The DNA of the CDR3 is TGTGCCAGTAACGAGCGGGGGGGCCTAGGGGAGCTGTTTTTT. The encoded protein is CASNERGGLGELFF.

This clone was observed a single time. The chain links TRBV28 to TRBJ1-2; tentative D call: TRBD1 (6 bases). Trimming removed 4 bases at V and 7 bases at J, with 13 bases between. The CDR3 length is 13 residues. CDR1 and CDR2 (germline): MDHEN, SYDVKM. The DNA for the CDR3 is TGTGCCAGCAGTTCCGGGGCAGGGGCTGGCTACACCTTC. Its protein is CASSSGAGAGYTF.

The V and J genes are TRBV2 and TRBJ1-6; TRBD1 aligns across 8 bases. CDR3 length: 14 residues. V lost 3 bases to trimming and J lost 8 bases; unmatched junction nucleotides: 3. CDR1 is SNHLY and CDR2 is FYNNEI in the germline V gene. CDR3 DNA: TGTGCCAGCAGTGAGTCAGGGGGCTATTCACCCCTCCACTTT. As protein: CASSESGGYSPLHF. Full variable domain (rest looked up from reference TRBV2 and TRBJ1-6): EPEVTQTPSHQVTQMGQEVILRCVPISNHLYFYWYRQILGQKVEFLVSFYNNEISEKSEIFDDQFSVERPDGSNFTLKIRSTKLEDSAMYFCASSESGGYSPLHFGNGTRLTVT.